Listed here is a single T cell receptor (beta chain). Authors' processing steps: Amplification with reference gene primers provided the estimates of nucleated cell counts. TCRdb's copy holds only in-frame clones and misses some; the assay was immunoSEQ multiplex PCR. That table furnishes V, J and clone size, whereas the DNA furnished D and trimming. This table has tens of thousands of clones, over 75% appearing once. This entry belongs to a study of blood T cell repertoires in COVID-19. Overall study context: Some COVID-19 samples were acute and others convalescent; all came from the United States, Italy and Spain. PBMCs, B-cell-depleted T cells, or T cells provided the cDNA or gDNA that made up the material.

The germline V gene encodes CDR1 MGHRA and CDR2 YSYEKL. With 4 bases removed from V and 5 bases from J, the gap between germline ends came to 15 bases. CDR3 length equals 14 residues. This TCR was sampled from a man in his fifties or sixties with active COVID-19. The chain recombines TRBV4-1 with TRBJ2-7, with D possibly being TRBD1 (5 bases). Sample: peripheral blood. CDR3 sequence reads: CASSPDPRADEQYF. DNA of the CDR3: TGCGCCAGCAGCCCAGATCCCAGGGCCGACGAGCAGTACTTC.